This T cell receptor (beta chain) stems from a study of blood T cell repertoires in COVID-19. Authors' methods: Scientists estimated how many nucleated cells there were by amplifying reference gene primers. Sequenced by immunoSEQ multiplex PCR; TCRdb stores in-frame clones only, minus some. V and J calls plus clone size are reproduced from that table; the DNA served to infer D and trimming. The sample has some 290,000 clones, more than 70% seen once. The CDR3 extends over 14 amino acids. Germline values: CDR1 MDHEN, CDR2 SYDVKM. The V gene lost 4 bases and the J gene lost 4 bases, with 13 bases spanning the gap. A single count supports this clone.

The sample was peripheral blood. The chain couples TRBV28 to TRBJ1-2; maybe TRBD1 (5 bases). The TCR originated in a woman between 25 and 40 years old with COVID-19, enrolled during active disease. The CDR3 spells CASSSHGGFYGYTF. DNA for the CDR3: TGTGCCAGCAGTTCCCACGGGGGGTTCTATGGCTACACCTTC.